A single sample is the source of the 14 T cell receptor beta chains below, sequenced in a study of shared clonotypes between healthy human individuals. The naive CD8 subset, CD45RO-negative cells positively selected for CCR7, excluded terminally differentiated effector memory CD45RA+ cells. Clones were read by immunoSEQ multiplex PCR, and TCRdb kept only the in-frame ones, dropping some. The sample has around 600,000 clones, roughly 95% seen once. The sequencing sample was made of naive CD8+ T cells sorted from blood. Receptors originate from a woman in her twenties or thirties in good health.

This chain uses TRBV11-2 with TRBJ2-7, with TRBD2 identical over 9 bases. V trimming: 6 bases; J trimming: 4 bases; junction bases outside the gene matches: 10. CDR1 is SGHAT, CDR2 FQNNGV, per germline. The CDR3 is 15 residues long. The CDR3: CASSQRTSALYEQYF. The DNA of the CDR3 is TGTGCCAGCAGTCAGCGGACTAGCGCATTGTACGAGCAGTACTTC.

The rearrangement uses TRBV29-1 and TRBJ2-7; D is ambiguous. The CDR3 sequence is 13 residues long. Germline V CDR1 and CDR2: SQVTM, ANQGSEA. V was shortened by 4 bases and J by 6 bases, with 16 bases between the two germline ends. The CDR3 region has the DNA TGCAGCGTTGTTAAGGTTGGTGGCGGCGAGCAGTACTTC. Translating gives CSVVKVGGGEQYF.

This rearrangement joins TRBV6-1 to TRBJ1-1, with 8 bases aligning to TRBD1. There are 14 residues in the CDR3. CDR1 is MNHNS and CDR2 is SASEGT in the germline V gene. The ends lost 7 bases at V and 1 base at J; junction bases unmatched: 5. The CDR3 DNA follows: TGTGCCAGCATTGACAGGGGTAGGAACACTGAAGCTTTCTTT. Translation: CASIDRGRNTEAFF.

This rearrangement joins TRBV5-1 to TRBJ2-1, with 14 positions matching TRBD2. Unmatched junction bases numbered 10, after V lost 4 bases and J lost 7 bases. The germline V gene has CDR1 SGHRS and CDR2 YFSETQ. CDR3 size: 17 residues. The CDR3, as DNA: TGCGCCAGCAGCGAGGAATTCGGACTAGCGGGAGGTAATGAGCAGTTCTTC. It translates to CASSEEFGLAGGNEQFF.

This clone has a single count. The chain couples TRBV6-6 to TRBJ1-1, with D unclear. This CDR3 contains 13 residues. Trimming removed 8 bases from V and 0 bases from J, with 10 bases in between. The germline V gene encodes CDR1 MNHNY and CDR2 SVGAGI (reference sequence). The CDR3 loop reads CASSPWVNTEAFF. The DNA for the CDR3 is TGTGCCAGCTCCCCGTGGGTGAACACTGAAGCTTTCTTT.

The chain combines TRBV5-4 with TRBJ2-7; TRBD2 matches 15 bases. V was clipped by 3 bases and J by 5 bases; unmatched bases: 6. CDR1 is SGHNT, CDR2 YYREEE, per germline (reference sequence). This CDR3 region has 16 residues. The CDR3 bases are TGTGCCAGCAGCTCCGGACTAGCGGGAGGGCCCGACGAGCAGTACTTC. Protein product: CASSSGLAGGPDEQYF.

The V gene is TRBV2, the J gene TRBJ1-2, with no clear D. Trimming took off 2 bases at V and 6 bases at J, with 10 bases between the two ends. The CDR3 spans 13 residues. Germline CDR1 is SNHLY and CDR2 is FYNNEI. Here the CDR3 reads CASSERGGDGYTF. CDR3 nucleotide sequence: TGTGCCAGCAGTGAACGGGGTGGTGATGGCTACACCTTC.

The chain employs TRBV10-3 and TRBJ2-7, with 7 bases identical to TRBD2. Germline V gene data show CDR1 as ENHRY and CDR2 as SYGVKD. The CDR3 extends over 13 amino acids. J lost 0 bases, V lost 11 bases, and 7 bases had no gene match. CDR3 DNA: TGTGCCGCCAAGCGGGAATTCTCCTACGAGCAGTACTTC. Translating it yields CAAKREFSYEQYF.

The chain uses TRBV13 and TRBJ2-2; D gene ambiguous. Trimming shortened V by 5 bases and J by 6 bases, and 16 bases separated the two germline ends. Looked up from germline, CDR1 is PRHDT and CDR2 is FYEKMQ (reference sequence). The CDR3 totals 15 residues. The CDR3 sequence is CASSARKILAGELFF. The CDR3 bases are TGTGCCAGCAGCGCTCGTAAGATCCTAGCCGGGGAGCTGTTTTTT.

The chain employs TRBV28 and TRBJ1-5; a possible D gene is TRBD1 (6 bases). CDR1 is MDHEN and CDR2 is SYDVKM in the germline V gene. With 6 bases removed from V and 5 bases from J, the gap between germline ends came to 14 bases. The CDR3 consists of 14 residues. In DNA form, the CDR3 reads TGTGCCAGCAGCTGGACAGCTACCCATCAGCCCCAGCATTTT. Its protein product is CASSWTATHQPQHF.

The chain joins TRBV20-1 to TRBJ2-7, with D possibly matching TRBD2 (5 bases). V lost 8 bases and J 3 bases, leaving 11 bases between the germline ends. CDR3 length: 11 residues. Germline CDR1 and CDR2: DFQATT and SNEGSKA (reference sequence). CDR3 residues: CSLGSVYEQYF. The CDR3 nucleotides are TGCAGTCTTGGGAGCGTCTACGAGCAGTACTTC.

The chain carries TRBV4-1 and TRBJ1-2; TRBD1 is a possible D gene (6 bases). The ends were cut back, 3 bases at V and 2 bases at J, with 13 bases in the middle. The CDR3 totals 15 residues. Germline CDR1 reads MGHRA; CDR2 reads YSYEKL. In nucleotides, the CDR3 is TGCGCCAGCAGCCAGGCTACAGGGATGAACTATGGCTACACCTTC. This sequence encodes CASSQATGMNYGYTF.

The rearrangement joins TRBV11-2 to TRBJ2-7; TRBD2 is a possible D gene (6 bases). With 1 base removed from V and 4 bases from J, the gap between germline ends came to 11 bases. CDR1 and CDR2 (germline): SGHAT, FQNNGV. The CDR3 runs to 14 residues. CDR3 region: CASSLGRDWYEQYF. The CDR3 DNA reads TGTGCCAGCAGCTTAGGACGGGACTGGTACGAGCAGTACTTC. The complete variable domain, with remaining parts taken from reference TRBV11-2 and TRBJ2-7, reads EAGVAQSPRYKIIEKRQSVAFWCNPISGHATLYWYQQILGQGPKLLIQFQNNGVVDDSQLPKDRFSAERLKGVDSTLKIQPAKLEDSAVYLCASSLGRDWYEQYFGPGTRLTVT.

The gene calls are TRBV7-9 and TRBJ2-7; D assignment may be TRBD1 or TRBD2 (5 bases each). This CDR3 region has 14 residues. Germline lookup yields CDR1 SEHNR and CDR2 FQNEAQ (reference sequence). The V and J ends lost 3 bases and 3 bases respectively, with 12 bases between them. CDR3 DNA: TGTGCCAGCAGCTTCAGCTCTGGGGGCTACGAGCAGTACTTC. It codes for CASSFSSGGYEQYF.